Below, one T cell receptor (beta chain) is given with its context. Its target antigen remains unknown. No base quality values were provided; no much bigger clone lies one nucleotide off. TCRbeta CDR3 regions were amplified from genomic DNA by means of the immunoSEQ Assay, a bias-controlled multiplex PCR. The original pipeline was this. Within the assay, amplification of reference gene primers was used to estimate how many nucleated cells each sample contained. To quantify the absolute abundance of each unique TCRbeta CDR3 rearrangement, sequence reads were collapsed and filtered. Productive Simpson clonality was computed per sample as the square root of Simpson's diversity index over productive rearrangements. TCRdb obtained this table from immuneACCESS and retained in-frame rearrangements with V and J assigned. These tables miss some clones; where compared with another copy, unresolved V genes account for less than half of the shortfall, and the remainder is unexplained. D and trimming come from the DNA, and the V and J calls and clone size come from that table. A total of fewer than 200,000 clones appear in this sample, roughly 80% of them only once. Approximately 12% of the sample is in the top ten clones.

The data originate from a study of blood T cell repertoires in COVID-19 (TCRdb year 2020). At the level of the whole study: Collaborator samples came from the United States, Italy and Spain and covered acute and convalescent phases of COVID-19. The prospective study material was composed of cDNA or gDNA derived from T cells, B-cell-depleted T cells, or PBMCs. Deeply sampled blood TCRbeta repertoires from subjects exposed to, actively infected with, or recovered from COVID-19 were included in the dataset. A freely available public database, intended as a resource for researchers studying the immune response to SARS-CoV-2, is where the repertoires were released. Samples came from the ongoing ImmuneRACE study (first 160 participants) plus 1,254 subjects from 6 global collaborators. Sample metadata almost always included a de-identified subject ID, COVID-19 status, age in years and sex. Where available, HLA class I and class II types were taken from metadata supplied by the sample provider and were not determined by assay-based typing. Study-wide findings and limitations: How much clinical and demographic metadata was included differed by source and by participant, and the metadata was provided uncurated.

The germline V gene gives CDR1 as SGHRS and CDR2 as YFSETQ. V loses 4 bases, J loses 4 bases, and the germline ends lie 13 bases apart. Including the terminal cysteine and phenylalanine, the CDR3 comprises 14 residues. Only CDR3 DNA is held: 42 bases, read in frame from base 1. Enrolling through a virtual design, the prospective study's participants ranged in age from roughly 18 to 89 years and lived across around 25 United States geographic areas. In the prospective study, participants were assigned to cohorts based on the clinical history participants reported in a screening survey and a study questionnaire. For ImmuneRACE Cohort 3, a participant was defined as recovered based on two consecutive negative NP/OP PCR tests, clearance by a healthcare professional, or resolution of symptoms. Mobile phlebotomists in the prospective study collected whole blood, serum and a nasopharyngeal or oropharyngeal swab from every participant. Additional blood draws and questionnaires over an approximately 2-month period could optionally be provided by prospective study participants. Prospective study blood samples were shipped either frozen or at room temperature before DNA extraction.

Sequencing was done on a sample of PBMCs or T cells enriched from blood (not recorded which). The chain is assembled from TRBV5-1 and TRBJ2-3; TRBD2 could be the D gene, as 6 bases match. The TCR was taken from a middle-aged man who had recovered from COVID-19. The nucleotide sequence reads as follows: TGCGCCAGCAGCCCTGGGGGGATGGCAGATACGCAGTATTTT. Its coded protein is CASSPGGMADTQYF.